This TCR beta chain stems from a study of T and B cells in COVID-19 patients (dated by TCRdb to about 2020). A note on the overall study: In this study, adaptive immunity was profiled in COVID-19 patients who either had active infection or had recovered, using TRB and IGH repertoire sequencing of peripheral blood. A recovered cohort included more than 15 patients who provided 20 to 25 samples, and most of these patients had mild to moderate COVID-19 treated on an outpatient basis. The recovered cohort had a median age of roughly 34 years, compared with 65 to 80 years in the active-infection cohort. In the active-infection cohort, about 65% of the roughly 20 patients were critically ill and required mechanical ventilation or ECMO. In the active-infection cohort, about 90% of the 20 patients had comorbidities linked to unfavorable COVID-19 outcome. Over 8 million TCR sequences were analysed in a TCR and BCR sequence repository that covered over 35 patients and some 72 time points. Two patients were included in both the recovered and active cohorts because samples were available from active disease and after recovery. For the repertoire analyses, the comparison was an age-matched reference group of some 40 healthy donors who were negative for COVID-19 antibodies. Up to about 10 follow-up blood samples were collected per patient, with some samples spanning different disease stages in the same individual. Overall results and qualifications from the work: Blood samples from mildly ill patients during symptoms and early samples from severe cases were scarce. A total of about 2,400 TCR clusters were exclusive to the recovered cohort, and 25 to 40 of those clusters were low-pGen clusters. Strongly skewed TRBV/TRBJ gene usage was reported in patients with COVID-19. In active COVID-19, TRB repertoires were highly clonal, while at recovery, diversity and richness increased above the levels seen in healthy donors. Specific T cell subsets (CD4+/Treg/CD8+) and sorted SARS-CoV-2-responsive or tetramer+ T cells had not yet been sequenced, and the corresponding sequencing experiments were ongoing. The reported TCR clusters were stated to require prospective validation before clinical use. The size of the cohort was considered insufficient for assessing HLA contributions to COVID-19 susceptibility or severity.

Genomic DNA extracted from blood, in amounts of roughly 230-550 ng, served as the starting material for amplifying TRB repertoires. The CDR3 sequence holds 14 residues, the cysteine and phenylalanine included. Only the CDR3 portion is preserved as DNA: 42 bases, with reading frame beginning at the first base. Between the V and J ends, shortened by 1 base and 6 bases respectively, the junction contains 9 bases. Sequences SEHNR (CDR1) and FQNEAQ (CDR2) are obtained from the germline V gene (reference sequence). A remark on this clonotype: It lacks a known antigen. No quality values exist for individual bases; no much larger clone is one base distant.

The sequencer listed for this sample is Illumina MiSeq. Multiplex PCR with BIOMED2 TRB-A/B primer pools was used to amplify TRB rearrangements. Illumina-compatible adapters and 7-nucleotide sample barcodes were attached to the amplicons in two consecutive PCRs. All library PCRs used Phusion HS II polymerase. Amplicons were purified from gel with the NucleoSpin Gel and PCR Clean-up kit, quantified on Qubit, and pooled at 3 to 5 nM. The quality of the amplicon pool was checked on an Agilent 2100 Bioanalyzer prior to Illumina next-generation sequencing. The study's processing was this. Annotation of TRB rearrangements was done in MiXCR 3.0.8 with the default MiXCR reference library. Non-productive reads and sequences with fewer than 2 reads were excluded, and each unique CDR3 nucleotide sequence counted as one clone. Clonality, diversity, richness and V-J gene usage were calculated in R 3.5.1. GLIPH2 was used for TCR clustering by CDR3 similarity, and generation probabilities were calculated by OLGA. GLIPH2 clusters were kept only when the clusters contained at least four unique TCR clonotypes present in at least three individuals. TCRdb handled the public reads itself, with Q25 trimming in fastp and clone calling in MiXCR, and kept productive beta chains. Entries that share a CDR3 protein sequence are merged under the most common genes and DNA. TCRdb, rather than the study authors, made the V and J calls. The sample yields over 9,500 distinct CDR3 sequences; around 30% were counted once. The ten largest clones add up to around 28% of the sample.

Specimen: blood. This TCR was sampled from a human donor who had recovered from COVID-19. Recombination linked TRBV7-9 to TRBJ1-4, with the D gene not confidently named. The CDR3 is CASSLGDAHEKLFF. Read as DNA, the sequence is TGTGCCAGCAGCTTAGGAGACGCTCATGAAAAACTGTTTTTT.